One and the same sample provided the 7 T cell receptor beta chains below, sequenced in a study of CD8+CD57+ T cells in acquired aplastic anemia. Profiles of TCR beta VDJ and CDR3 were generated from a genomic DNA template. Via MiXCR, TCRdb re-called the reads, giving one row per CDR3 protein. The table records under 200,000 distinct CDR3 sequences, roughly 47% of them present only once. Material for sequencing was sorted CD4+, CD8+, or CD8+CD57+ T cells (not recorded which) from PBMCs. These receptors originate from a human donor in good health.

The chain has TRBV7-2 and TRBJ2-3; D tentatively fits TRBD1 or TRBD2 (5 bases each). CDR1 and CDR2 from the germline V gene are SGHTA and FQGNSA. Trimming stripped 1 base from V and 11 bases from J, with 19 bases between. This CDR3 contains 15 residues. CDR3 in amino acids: CASSLGGITYNEQYF. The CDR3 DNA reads TGTGCCAGCAGCTTAGGGGGGATTACGTACAATGAGCAGTATTTT.

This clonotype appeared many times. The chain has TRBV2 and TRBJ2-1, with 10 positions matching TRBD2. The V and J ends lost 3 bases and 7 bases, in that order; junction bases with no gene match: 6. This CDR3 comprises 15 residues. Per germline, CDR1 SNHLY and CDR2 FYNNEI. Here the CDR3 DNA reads TGTGCCAGCAGTGACGTGGCTAGCGGGAGTAATGAGCAGTTCTTC. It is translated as CASSDVASGSNEQFF.

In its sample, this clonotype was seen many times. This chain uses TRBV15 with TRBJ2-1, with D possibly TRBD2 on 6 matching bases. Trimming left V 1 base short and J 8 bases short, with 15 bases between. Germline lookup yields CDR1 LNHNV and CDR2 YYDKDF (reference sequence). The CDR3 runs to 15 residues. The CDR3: CATSRGGVLSDEQFF. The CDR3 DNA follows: TGTGCCACCAGCAGAGGGGGGGTCCTATCCGATGAGCAGTTCTTC.

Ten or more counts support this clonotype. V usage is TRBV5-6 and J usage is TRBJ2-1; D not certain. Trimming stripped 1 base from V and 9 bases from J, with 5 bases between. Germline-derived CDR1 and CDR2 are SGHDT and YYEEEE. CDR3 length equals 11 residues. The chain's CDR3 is CASSLLVEQFF. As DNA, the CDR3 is TGTGCCAGCAGCTTGCTCGTTGAGCAGTTCTTC.

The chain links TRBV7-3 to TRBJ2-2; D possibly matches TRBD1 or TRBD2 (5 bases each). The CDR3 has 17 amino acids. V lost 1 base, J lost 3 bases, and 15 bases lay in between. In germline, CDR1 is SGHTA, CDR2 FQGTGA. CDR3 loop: CASSLRGLVGDTGELFF. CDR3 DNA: TGTGCCAGCAGCTTAAGAGGGCTGGTAGGGGACACCGGGGAGCTGTTTTTT.

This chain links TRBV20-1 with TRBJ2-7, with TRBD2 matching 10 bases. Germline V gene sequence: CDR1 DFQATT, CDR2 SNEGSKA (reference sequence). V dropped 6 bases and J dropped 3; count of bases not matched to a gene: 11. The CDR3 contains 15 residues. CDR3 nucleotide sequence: TGCAGTGCCCCTCCCAGCGGGGGGGACGGCTACGAGCAGTACTTC. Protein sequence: CSAPPSGGDGYEQYF.

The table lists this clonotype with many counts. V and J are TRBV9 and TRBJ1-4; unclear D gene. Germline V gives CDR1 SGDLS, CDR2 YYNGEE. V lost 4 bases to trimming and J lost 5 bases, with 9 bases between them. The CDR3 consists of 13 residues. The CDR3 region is CASSFRTNEKLFF. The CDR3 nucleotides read TGTGCCAGCAGCTTCAGGACGAATGAAAAACTGTTTTTT.